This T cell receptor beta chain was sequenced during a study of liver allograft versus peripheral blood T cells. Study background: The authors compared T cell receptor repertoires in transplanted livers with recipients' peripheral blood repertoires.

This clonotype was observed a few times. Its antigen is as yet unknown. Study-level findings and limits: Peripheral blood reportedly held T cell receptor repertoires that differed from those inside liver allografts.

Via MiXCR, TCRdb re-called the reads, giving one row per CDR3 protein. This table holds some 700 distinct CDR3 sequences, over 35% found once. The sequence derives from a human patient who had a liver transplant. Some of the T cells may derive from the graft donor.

The chain's CDR3 is CASSPGGAGFNSPLHF. As DNA, the CDR3 is TGTGCCAGCTCACCCGGGGGCGCGGGTTTTAATTCACCCCTCCACTTT. The chain uses TRBV18 and TRBJ1-6; TRBD1 might be the D (6 bases). Germline lookup yields CDR1 KGHSH and CDR2 LQKENI. The CDR3 is 16 amino acids. Between the trimmed V and J ends, which lost 3 bases and 6 bases, there was a span of 15 bases.